This entry lists 10 T cell receptor beta chains sequenced from one sample in a study of T-cell reconstitution after alpha-beta-depleted transplantation in children. The library targeted TCRbeta and was prepared with unique molecular identifiers. MiXCR, applied by TCRdb to the PCR reads, yields one record per CDR3 protein. The table has about 460,000 distinct CDR3 sequences, more than 9.5% seen once. This material consisted of PBMCs, mostly from graft donor cells, taken 180 days after TCRalphabeta/CD19-depleted stem cell transplant. The receptors were gathered from a female patient between 2 and 10 years old who had a stem cell transplant for aplastic anemia, so the T cells may come from the graft donor.

This clonotype was seen a few times. This sequence joins TRBV28 and TRBJ2-2, with 10 bases that match TRBD2. The CDR3 is made up of 15 amino acids. Per the germline V gene, CDR1 is MDHEN and CDR2 is SYDVKM. V was pared by 5 bases and J by 7 bases, with 7 bases of the junction left unmatched. CDR3 DNA: TGTGCCAGCAGTCCCAGCGGGAGGGCCATCGGGGAGCTGTTTTTT. Translation: CASSPSGRAIGELFF.

The chain is built from TRBV6-2 or TRBV6-3 and TRBJ2-3; 8 bases fit TRBD2. CDR1 is MNHEY, CDR2 SVGEGT, per germline. Germline trimming cut 2 bases from V and 3 bases from J; bases unmatched to any gene: 7. This CDR3 has 16 residues. CDR3 DNA sequence: TGTGCCAGCAGTTACGGGCGAGCGGGAGCAACAGATACGCAGTATTTT. The encoded protein is CASSYGRAGATDTQYF.

This clonotype was seen a few times. The chain combines TRBV10-1 with TRBJ1-2; D unclear. The V end was cut by 2 bases, the J end by 2 bases, with 6 bases between. The CDR3 runs to 13 residues. Germline values: CDR1 WNHNN, CDR2 SYGVQD (reference sequence). CDR3 protein: CASSENPNYGYTF. CDR3 sequence (DNA): TGCGCCAGCAGTGAGAATCCCAACTATGGCTACACCTTC.

This clonotype was picked up many times. This chain connects TRBV12-3 or TRBV12-4 to TRBJ1-2, with 8 bases that match TRBD1. Unmatched junction bases numbered 13, after V lost 9 bases and J lost 7 bases. This CDR3 region has 14 residues. The CDR3 nucleotides read TGTGCCAGTTTACAGGGGGAAAAGTTTGGTGGCTACACCTTC. Protein product: CASLQGEKFGGYTF.

This clonotype was detected many times. The V gene is TRBV4-3, the J gene TRBJ2-4, with D possibly matching TRBD1 (5 bases). CDR1 is LGHNA and CDR2 is YSLEER in the germline V gene. This CDR3 comprises 15 residues. V was cut by 0 bases and J by 5 bases, with 11 bases left in between. CDR3 DNA: TGCGCCAGCAGCCAAGATATTCTAGGGGAAAACATTCAGTACTTC. Amino acid sequence: CASSQDILGENIQYF.

The rearrangement links TRBV9 to TRBJ2-1; the D gene is possibly TRBD1 (5 bases). CDR3 length: 16 residues. CDR1 and CDR2 from the germline V gene are SGDLS and YYNGEE. Trimming shortened V by 4 bases and J by 0 bases, and 14 bases separated the two germline ends. CDR3: CASSPGPRNSYNEQFF. The CDR3 coding sequence is TGTGCCAGCAGCCCAGGGCCGCGCAACTCCTACAATGAGCAGTTCTTC. Looking up the rest from reference TRBV9 and TRBJ2-1 gives the full variable domain: DSGVTQTPKHLITATGQRVTLRCSPRSGDLSVYWYQQSLDQGLQFLIQYYNGEERAKGNILERFSAQQFPDLHSELNLSSLELGDSALYFCASSPGPRNSYNEQFFGPGTRLTVL.

V usage is TRBV20-1 and J usage is TRBJ2-7; tentative D call: TRBD2 (5 bases). In germline, CDR1 is DFQATT, CDR2 SNEGSKA (reference sequence). The CDR3 is 15 amino acids. Trimming took off 0 bases at V and 2 bases at J, with 14 bases between the two ends. In DNA, the CDR3 is TGCAGTGCTAGAGATCATAAGGGAGTGGCCTACGAGCAGTACTTC. This encodes CSARDHKGVAYEQYF.

This clonotype was observed many times. The chain has TRBV5-1 and TRBJ1-1, with TRBD1 matching over 8 bases. The germline V gene has CDR1 SGHRS and CDR2 YFSETQ. The junction had 9 bases not matched to a gene; V was cut back by 6 bases and J by 2 bases. The CDR3 spans 15 residues. The CDR3 DNA follows: TGCGCCAGCAACCTGAACAGGGGGGGTAACACTGAAGCTTTCTTT. It specifies CASNLNRGGNTEAFF.

The chain combines TRBV20-1 with TRBJ1-4; a weak D match, TRBD1 (5 bases). Deletions cut 3 bases from V and 3 bases from J, with 8 bases between. This CDR3 has 13 residues. Germline-derived CDR1 and CDR2 are DFQATT and SNEGSKA (reference sequence). The chain's CDR3 is CSASEGPNEKLFF. The CDR3 DNA sequence: TGCAGTGCTAGTGAGGGACCTAATGAAAAACTGTTTTTT.

This clonotype was seen only a few times. The chain links TRBV7-9 to TRBJ2-1; D call uncertain. The CDR3 consists of 15 residues. V lost 5 bases to trimming and J lost 5 bases, with 16 bases between them. Germline V gene data show CDR1 as SEHNR and CDR2 as FQNEAQ (reference sequence). CDR3 in amino acids: CASSPPGQRDNEQFF. CDR3 bases: TGTGCCAGCAGCCCCCCCGGCCAGCGCGACAATGAGCAGTTCTTC.